This T cell receptor beta chain was found in a study of shared clonotypes between healthy human individuals. For each subset, genomic DNA was distributed in equal portions over several immunoSEQ plates. The sorted-subset replicate PCRs were given 200 ng DNA, which is 25,000 to 35,000 T cell genomes. Authors' methods: Sequence data from immunoSEQ were junction-only and lacked quality scores; consequently, filtering differed. Clones were sequenced by immunoSEQ multiplex PCR, and TCRdb holds only the in-frame ones, with some missing. V, J and clone size reflect that table, while D and trimming were determined from the DNA. Here the sample spans about 700,000 clones, 90% to 95% being singletons. Study conclusions and caveats: Tissue TCR repertoires likely differ from these blood-only repertoires.

In regard to this clone: As yet, its antigen is unknown.

It was CD45RO-negative cells, positively selected for CCR7, that made up naive CD8 cells, with terminally differentiated effector memory CD45RA+ cells excluded. The receptor was derived from a man younger than 45 in good health. Sequencing used naive CD8+ T cells sorted from blood.

This CDR3 reads CASSSRVPLNTEAFF. CDR3 coding DNA: TGTGCCAGCAGCTCCAGGGTACCGTTGAACACTGAAGCTTTCTTT. This sequence joins TRBV7-9 and TRBJ1-1; perhaps TRBD1 as D (5 bases). The germline gives CDR1 SEHNR, CDR2 FQNEAQ (reference sequence). The CDR3 contains 15 residues. V gave up 4 bases and J gave up 0 bases, with 12 bases separating them.